The clone carrying this T cell receptor (beta chain) was picked up a small number of times. The data belong to a study of T cells in tuberculosis. After thawing and overnight rest, PBMC were stained with GMM-loaded CD1B tetramer, viability dye and anti-CD3 for sorting. CD1B tetramers were loaded with Rhodococcus equi-derived C32 glucose monomycolate. The table came from immunoSEQ multiplex PCR; TCRdb's copy has only in-frame clones and leaves some out. The sample lists approximately 60,000 clones, under 90% seen once, with 9.5% to 15% in the top ten. This sequence was found in an adult woman with latent tuberculosis. Sample: CD1b-GMM tetramer-negative cells sorted from PBMCs.

CDR3 DNA sequence: TGCGCCAGCAGCCCGCGGGACAGCACCCCCTACGAGCAGTACTTC. Protein: CASSPRDSTPYEQYF. The V and J genes are TRBV23-1 and TRBJ2-7; weak D call: TRBD1 (7 bases). TRBV23-1 carries the ORF label, with uncertain function. Deletions cut 6 bases from V and 2 bases from J, with 17 bases between. The CDR3 length is 15 residues.